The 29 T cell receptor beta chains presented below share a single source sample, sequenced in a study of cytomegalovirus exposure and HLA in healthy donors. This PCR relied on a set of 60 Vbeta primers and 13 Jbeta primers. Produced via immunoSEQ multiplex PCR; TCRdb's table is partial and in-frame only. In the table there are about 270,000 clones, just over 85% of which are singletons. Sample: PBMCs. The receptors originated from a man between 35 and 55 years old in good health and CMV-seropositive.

The CDR3 DNA is TGTGCCAGCAGCTTGGGACTAGCGGACTCCTACAATGAGCAGTTCTTC. This gives the protein CASSLGLADSYNEQFF. V gene TRBV5-6 combines with J gene TRBJ2-1; 9 nucleotides agree with TRBD2. With V trimmed by 0 bases and J by 0 bases, 1 base remained unmatched. The germline CDR1 and CDR2 sequences are SGHDT and YYEEEE. The CDR3 runs 16 residues.

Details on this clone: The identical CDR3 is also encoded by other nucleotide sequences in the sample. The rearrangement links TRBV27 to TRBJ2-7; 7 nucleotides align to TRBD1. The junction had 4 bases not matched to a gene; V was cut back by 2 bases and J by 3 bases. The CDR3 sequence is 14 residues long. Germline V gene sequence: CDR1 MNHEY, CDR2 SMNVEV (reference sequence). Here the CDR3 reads CASSLRGGFYEQYF. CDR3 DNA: TGTGCCAGCAGTTTAAGAGGGGGCTTCTACGAGCAGTACTTC.

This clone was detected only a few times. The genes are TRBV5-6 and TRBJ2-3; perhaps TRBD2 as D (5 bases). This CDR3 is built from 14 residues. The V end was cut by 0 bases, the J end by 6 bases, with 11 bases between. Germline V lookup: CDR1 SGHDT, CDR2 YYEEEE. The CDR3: CASSLGGEGDTQYF. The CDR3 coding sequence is TGTGCCAGCAGCTTGGGGGGAGAAGGGGATACGCAGTATTTT.

The CDR3 sequence is CASSLLAGSTNYGYTF. The CDR3 region has the DNA TGTGCCAGCAGTTTATTGGCGGGGTCGACTAACTATGGCTACACCTTC. The rearrangement links TRBV28 to TRBJ1-2; D is ambiguous. Germline-derived CDR1 and CDR2 are MDHEN and SYDVKM. The V end lost 1 base, the J end lost 0 bases, and 12 bases lay between the germline ends. The CDR3 spans 16 residues.

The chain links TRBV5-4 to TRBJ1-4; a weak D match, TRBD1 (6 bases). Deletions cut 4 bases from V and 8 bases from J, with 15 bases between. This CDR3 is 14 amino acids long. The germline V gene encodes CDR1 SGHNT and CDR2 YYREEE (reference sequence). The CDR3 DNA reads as TGTGCCAGCAGCCTGGCCCCAGGGGACGAAAAACTGTTTTTT. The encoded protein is CASSLAPGDEKLFF. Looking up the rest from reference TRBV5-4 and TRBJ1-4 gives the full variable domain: ETGVTQSPTHLIKTRGQQVTLRCSSQSGHNTVSWYQQALGQGPQFIFQYYREEENGRGNFPPRFSGLQFPNYSSELNVNALELDDSALYLCASSLAPGDEKLFFGSGTQLSVL.

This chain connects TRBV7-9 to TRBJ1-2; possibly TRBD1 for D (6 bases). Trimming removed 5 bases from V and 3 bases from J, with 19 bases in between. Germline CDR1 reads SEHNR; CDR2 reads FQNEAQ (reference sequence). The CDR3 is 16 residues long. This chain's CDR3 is CASSPRGTGIDYGYTF. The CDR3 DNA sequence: TGTGCCAGCAGCCCTAGGGGGACGGGGATCGACTATGGCTACACCTTC.

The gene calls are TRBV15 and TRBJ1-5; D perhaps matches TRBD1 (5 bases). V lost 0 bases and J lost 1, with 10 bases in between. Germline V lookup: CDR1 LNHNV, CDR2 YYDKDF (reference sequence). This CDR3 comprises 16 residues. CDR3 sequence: CATSREAGKSNQPQHF. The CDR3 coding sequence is TGTGCCACCAGCAGAGAGGCAGGGAAAAGCAATCAGCCCCAGCATTTT.

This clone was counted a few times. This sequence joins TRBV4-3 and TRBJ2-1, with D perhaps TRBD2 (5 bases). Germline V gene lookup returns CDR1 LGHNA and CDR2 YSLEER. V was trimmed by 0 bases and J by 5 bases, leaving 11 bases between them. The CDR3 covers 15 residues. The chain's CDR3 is CASSQEGRGNNEQFF. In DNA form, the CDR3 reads TGCGCCAGCAGCCAAGAAGGGAGAGGAAACAATGAGCAGTTCTTC.

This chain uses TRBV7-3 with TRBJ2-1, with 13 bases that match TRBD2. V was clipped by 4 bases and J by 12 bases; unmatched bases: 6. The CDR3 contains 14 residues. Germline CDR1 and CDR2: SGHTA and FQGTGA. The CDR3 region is CASSSGLAGSGQFF. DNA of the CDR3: TGTGCCAGCAGCTCGGGACTAGCGGGGAGCGGGCAGTTCTTC. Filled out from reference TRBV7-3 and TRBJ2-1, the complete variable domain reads GAGVSQTPSNKVTEKGKYVELRCDPISGHTALYWYRQSLGQGPEFLIYFQGTGAADDSGLPNDRFFAVRPEGSVSTLKIQRTERGDSAVYLCASSSGLAGSGQFFGPGTRLTVL.

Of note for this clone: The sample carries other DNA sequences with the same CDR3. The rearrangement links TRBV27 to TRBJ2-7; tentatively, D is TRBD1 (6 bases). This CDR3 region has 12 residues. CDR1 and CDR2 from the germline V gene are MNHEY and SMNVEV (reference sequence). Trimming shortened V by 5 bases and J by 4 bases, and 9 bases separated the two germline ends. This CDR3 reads CASSVRGYEQYF. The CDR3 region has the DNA TGTGCCAGCAGTGTCAGGGGTTACGAGCAGTACTTC.

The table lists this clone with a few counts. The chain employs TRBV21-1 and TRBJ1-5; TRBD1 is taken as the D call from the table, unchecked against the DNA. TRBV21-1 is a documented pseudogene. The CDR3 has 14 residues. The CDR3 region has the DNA TGTGCCAGCAATCACAGGGGGAGCAATCAGCCCCAGCATTTT. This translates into CASNHRGSNQPQHF.

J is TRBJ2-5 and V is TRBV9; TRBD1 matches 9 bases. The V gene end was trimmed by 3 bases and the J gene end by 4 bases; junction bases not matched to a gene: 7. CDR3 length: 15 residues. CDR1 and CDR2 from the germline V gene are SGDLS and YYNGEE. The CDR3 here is CASSEGTGRSETQYF. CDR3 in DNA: TGTGCCAGCAGCGAGGGGACAGGGCGTTCAGAGACCCAGTACTTC.

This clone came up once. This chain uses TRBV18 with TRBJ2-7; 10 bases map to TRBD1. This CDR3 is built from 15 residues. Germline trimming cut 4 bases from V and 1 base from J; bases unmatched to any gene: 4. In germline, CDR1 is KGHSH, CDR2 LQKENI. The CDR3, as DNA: TGTGCCAGCTCACGCGGGACAGGGGATTCCTACGAGCAGTACTTC. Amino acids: CASSRGTGDSYEQYF.

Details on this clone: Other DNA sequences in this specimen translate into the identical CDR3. Here the CDR3 DNA reads TGCGCCAGCAGCCGCACAGGGGGCGATCAGCCCCAGCATTTT. Amino acid sequence: CASSRTGGDQPQHF. The chain joins TRBV5-1 to TRBJ1-5, with TRBD1 matching 9 bases. V lost 4 bases and J lost 5; bases outside the gene matches: 4. Germline lookup yields CDR1 SGHRS and CDR2 YFSETQ. This CDR3 spans 14 amino acids.

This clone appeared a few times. The CDR3 here is CASSSGLAAETQYF. The DNA of the CDR3 is TGCGCCAGCAGCTCCGGGCTAGCGGCCGAGACCCAGTACTTC. The rearrangement joins TRBV5-1 to TRBJ2-5, with TRBD2 matching 7 bases. This CDR3 has 14 amino acids. Germline loops: CDR1 SGHRS, CDR2 YFSETQ. Losses at the gene ends were 3 bases for V and 5 bases for J; bases not matched to a gene: 7.

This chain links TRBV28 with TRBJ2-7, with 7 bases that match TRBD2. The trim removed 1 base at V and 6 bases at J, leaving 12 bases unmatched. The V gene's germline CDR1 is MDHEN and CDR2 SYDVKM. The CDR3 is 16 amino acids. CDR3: CASSLSPSGSFGEQYF. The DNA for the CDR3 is TGTGCCAGCAGTTTATCGCCTAGCGGTAGTTTTGGCGAGCAGTACTTC. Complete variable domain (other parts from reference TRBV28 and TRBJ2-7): DVKVTQSSRYLVKRTGEKVFLECVQDMDHENMFWYRQDPGLGLRLIYFSYDVKMKEKGDIPEGYSVSREKKERFSLILESASTNQTSMYLCASSLSPSGSFGEQYFGPGTRLTVT.

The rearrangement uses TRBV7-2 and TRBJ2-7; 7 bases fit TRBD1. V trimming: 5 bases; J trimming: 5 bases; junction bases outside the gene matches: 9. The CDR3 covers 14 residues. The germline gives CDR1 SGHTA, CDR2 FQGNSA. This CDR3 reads CASSPMTGINEQYF. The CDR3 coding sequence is TGTGCCAGCAGCCCGATGACAGGGATCAACGAGCAGTACTTC.

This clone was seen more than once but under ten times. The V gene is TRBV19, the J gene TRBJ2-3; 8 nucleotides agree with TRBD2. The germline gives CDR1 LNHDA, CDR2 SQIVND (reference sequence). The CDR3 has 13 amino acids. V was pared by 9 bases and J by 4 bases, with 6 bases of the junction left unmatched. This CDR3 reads CASHRLAPDTQYF. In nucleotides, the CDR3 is TGTGCCAGCCATAGACTAGCGCCAGATACGCAGTATTTT.

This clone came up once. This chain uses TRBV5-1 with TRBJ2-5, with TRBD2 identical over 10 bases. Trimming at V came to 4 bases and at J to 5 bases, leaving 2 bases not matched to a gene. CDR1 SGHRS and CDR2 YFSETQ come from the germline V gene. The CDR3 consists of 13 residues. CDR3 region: CASSISGRETQYF. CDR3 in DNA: TGCGCCAGCAGCATTAGCGGGAGGGAGACCCAGTACTTC.

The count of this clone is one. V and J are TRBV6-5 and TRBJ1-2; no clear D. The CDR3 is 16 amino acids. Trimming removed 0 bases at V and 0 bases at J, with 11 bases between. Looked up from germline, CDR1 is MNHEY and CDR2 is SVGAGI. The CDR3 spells CASSYSSGETNYGYTF. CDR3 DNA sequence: TGTGCCAGCAGTTACTCTTCGGGAGAAACTAACTATGGCTACACCTTC.

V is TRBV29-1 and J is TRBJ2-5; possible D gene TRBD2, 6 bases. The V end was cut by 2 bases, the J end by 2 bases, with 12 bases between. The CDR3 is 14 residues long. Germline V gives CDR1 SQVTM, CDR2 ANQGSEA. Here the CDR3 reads CSVELAENQETQYF. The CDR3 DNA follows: TGCAGCGTTGAATTAGCGGAGAATCAAGAGACCCAGTACTTC.

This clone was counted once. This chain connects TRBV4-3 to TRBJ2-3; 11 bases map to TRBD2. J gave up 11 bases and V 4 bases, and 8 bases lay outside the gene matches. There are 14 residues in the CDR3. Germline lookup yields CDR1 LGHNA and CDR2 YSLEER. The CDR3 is CASSPTSGAALQYF. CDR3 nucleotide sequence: TGCGCCAGCAGCCCGACTAGCGGGGCAGCTCTGCAGTATTTT.

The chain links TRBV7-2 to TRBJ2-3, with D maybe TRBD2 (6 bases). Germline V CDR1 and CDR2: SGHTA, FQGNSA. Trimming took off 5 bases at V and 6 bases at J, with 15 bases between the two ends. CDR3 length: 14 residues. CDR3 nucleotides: TGTGCCAGCAGCCCAGGAGGGCCGGGGGATACGCAGTATTTT. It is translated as CASSPGGPGDTQYF. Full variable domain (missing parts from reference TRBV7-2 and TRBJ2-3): GAGVSQSPSNKVTEKGKDVELRCDPISGHTALYWYRQSLGQGLEFLIYFQGNSAPDKSGLPSDRFSAERTGGSVSTLTIQRTQQEDSAVYLCASSPGGPGDTQYFGPGTRLTVL.

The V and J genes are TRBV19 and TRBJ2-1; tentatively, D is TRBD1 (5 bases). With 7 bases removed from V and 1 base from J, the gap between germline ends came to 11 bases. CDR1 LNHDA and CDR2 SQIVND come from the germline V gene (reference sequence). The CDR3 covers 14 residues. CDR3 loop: CASNNGQSYNEQFF. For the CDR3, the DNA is TGTGCCAGTAACAATGGACAATCCTACAATGAGCAGTTCTTC.

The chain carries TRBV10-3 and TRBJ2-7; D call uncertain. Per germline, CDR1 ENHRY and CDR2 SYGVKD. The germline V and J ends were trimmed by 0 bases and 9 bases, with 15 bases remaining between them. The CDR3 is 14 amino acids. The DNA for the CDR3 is TGTGCCATCAGTGAGTCAGGTAGCCTTTCGGGGCAGTACTTC. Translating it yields CAISESGSLSGQYF.

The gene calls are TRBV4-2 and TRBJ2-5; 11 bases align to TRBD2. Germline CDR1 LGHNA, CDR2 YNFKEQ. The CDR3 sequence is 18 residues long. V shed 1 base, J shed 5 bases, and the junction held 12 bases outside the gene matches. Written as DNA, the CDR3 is TGTGCCAGCAGCCAAGTATTGAGGCTAGCGGGAGGAGGGGAGACCCAGTACTTC. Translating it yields CASSQVLRLAGGGETQYF.

The CDR3 DNA sequence: TGTGCCAGCAGCTTAGCTGGACAGCAAGAGACCCAGTACTTC. It is translated as CASSLAGQQETQYF. This chain connects TRBV7-2 to TRBJ2-5; a possible D gene is TRBD1 (6 bases). Germline assignment: CDR1 SGHTA and CDR2 FQGNSA. CDR3 length: 14 amino acids. V gave up 0 bases and J gave up 2 bases, with 7 bases separating them.

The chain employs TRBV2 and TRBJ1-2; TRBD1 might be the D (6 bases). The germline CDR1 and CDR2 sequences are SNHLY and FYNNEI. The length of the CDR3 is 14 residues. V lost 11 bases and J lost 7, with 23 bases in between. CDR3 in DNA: TGTGCCTTGACCGCAAACAGGGACCCTGGTGGCTACACCTTC. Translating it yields CALTANRDPGGYTF.

Written as DNA, the CDR3 is TGTGCCAGCAGTGAAGCTGGGAACAGGGGCAATCAGCCCCAGCATTTT. Translating gives CASSEAGNRGNQPQHF. The chain joins TRBV6-1 to TRBJ1-5; a weak D match, TRBD1 (6 bases). Trimming left V 0 bases short and J 2 bases short, with 11 bases between. Germline-derived CDR1 and CDR2 are MNHNS and SASEGT. This CDR3 is built from 16 residues.